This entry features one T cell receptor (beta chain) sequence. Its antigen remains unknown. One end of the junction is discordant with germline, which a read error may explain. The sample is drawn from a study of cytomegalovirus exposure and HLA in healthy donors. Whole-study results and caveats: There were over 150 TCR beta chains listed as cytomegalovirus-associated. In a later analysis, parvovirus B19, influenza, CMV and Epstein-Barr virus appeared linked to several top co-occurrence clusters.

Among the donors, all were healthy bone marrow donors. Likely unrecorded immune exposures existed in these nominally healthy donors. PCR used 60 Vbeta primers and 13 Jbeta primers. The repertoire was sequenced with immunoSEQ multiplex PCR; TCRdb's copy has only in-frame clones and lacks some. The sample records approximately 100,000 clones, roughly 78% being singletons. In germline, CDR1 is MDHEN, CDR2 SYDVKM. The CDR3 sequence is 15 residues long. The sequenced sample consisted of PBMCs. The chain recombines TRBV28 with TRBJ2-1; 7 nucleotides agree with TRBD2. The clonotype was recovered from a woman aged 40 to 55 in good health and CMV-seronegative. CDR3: CASSVWAGAYNEQFF. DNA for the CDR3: TGTGCCAGCAGTGTATGGGCGGGGGCCTACAATGAGCAGTTCTTC. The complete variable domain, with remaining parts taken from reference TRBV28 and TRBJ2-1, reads DVKVTQSSRYLVKRTGEKVFLECVQDMDHENMFWYRQDPGLGLRLIYFSYDVKMKEKGDIPEGYSVSREKKERFSLILESASTNQTSMYLCASSVWAGAYNEQFFGPGTRLTVL.